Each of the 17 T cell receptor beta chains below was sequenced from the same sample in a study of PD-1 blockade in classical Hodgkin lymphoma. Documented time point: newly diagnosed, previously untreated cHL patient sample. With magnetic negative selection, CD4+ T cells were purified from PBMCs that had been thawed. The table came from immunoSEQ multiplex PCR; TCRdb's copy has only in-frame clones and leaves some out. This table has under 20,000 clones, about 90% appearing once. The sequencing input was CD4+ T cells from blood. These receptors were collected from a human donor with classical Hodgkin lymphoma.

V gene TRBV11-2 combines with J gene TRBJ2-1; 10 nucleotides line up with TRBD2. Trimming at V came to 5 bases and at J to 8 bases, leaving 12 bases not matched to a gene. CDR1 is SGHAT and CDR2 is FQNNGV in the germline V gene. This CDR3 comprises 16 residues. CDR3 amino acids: CASSTLAGGRGYEQFF. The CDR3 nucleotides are TGTGCCAGCAGCACATTAGCGGGAGGCCGAGGGTATGAGCAGTTCTTC.

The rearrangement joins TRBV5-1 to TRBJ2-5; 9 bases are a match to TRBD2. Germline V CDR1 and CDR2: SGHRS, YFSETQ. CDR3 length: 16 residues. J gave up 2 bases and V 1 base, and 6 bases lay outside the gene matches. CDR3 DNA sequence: TGCGCCAGCAGCTTGTTGACTAGCGGAGTACAAGAGACCCAGTACTTC. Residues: CASSLLTSGVQETQYF.

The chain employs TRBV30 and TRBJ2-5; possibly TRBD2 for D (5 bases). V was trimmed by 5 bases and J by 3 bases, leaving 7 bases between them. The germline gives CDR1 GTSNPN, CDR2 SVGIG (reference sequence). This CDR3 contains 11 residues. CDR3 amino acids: CAWQEEETQYF. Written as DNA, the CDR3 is TGTGCCTGGCAGGAGGAAGAGACCCAGTACTTC.

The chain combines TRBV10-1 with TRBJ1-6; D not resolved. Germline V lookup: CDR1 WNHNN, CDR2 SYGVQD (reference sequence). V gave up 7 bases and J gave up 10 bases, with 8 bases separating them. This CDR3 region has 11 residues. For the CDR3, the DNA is TGCGCCAGCACTGTGGAATCACCCCTCCACTTT. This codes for CASTVESPLHF.

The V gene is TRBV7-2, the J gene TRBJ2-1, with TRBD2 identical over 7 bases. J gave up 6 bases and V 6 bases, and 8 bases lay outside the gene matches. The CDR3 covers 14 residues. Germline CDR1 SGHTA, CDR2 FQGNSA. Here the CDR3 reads CASSRGLVANEQFF. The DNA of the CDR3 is TGTGCCAGCAGTCGAGGACTAGTTGCCAATGAGCAGTTCTTC. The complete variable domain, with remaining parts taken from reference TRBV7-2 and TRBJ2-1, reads GAGVSQSPSNKVTEKGKDVELRCDPISGHTALYWYRQSLGQGLEFLIYFQGNSAPDKSGLPSDRFSAERTGGSVSTLTIQRTQQEDSAVYLCASSRGLVANEQFFGPGTRLTVL.

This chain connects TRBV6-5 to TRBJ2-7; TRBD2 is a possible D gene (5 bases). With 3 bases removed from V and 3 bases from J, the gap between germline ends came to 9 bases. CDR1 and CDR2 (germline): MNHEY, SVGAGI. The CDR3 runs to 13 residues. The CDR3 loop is CASSYRSGYEQYF. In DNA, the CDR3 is TGTGCCAGCAGTTATCGGAGCGGCTACGAGCAGTACTTC.

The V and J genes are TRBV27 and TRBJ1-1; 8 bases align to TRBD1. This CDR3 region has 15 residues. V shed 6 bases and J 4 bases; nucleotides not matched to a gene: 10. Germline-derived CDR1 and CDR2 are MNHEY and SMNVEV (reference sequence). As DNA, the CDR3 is TGTGCCAGCAGACGGGACAGGTTGGATACCACTGAAGCTTTCTTT. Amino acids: CASRRDRLDTTEAFF.

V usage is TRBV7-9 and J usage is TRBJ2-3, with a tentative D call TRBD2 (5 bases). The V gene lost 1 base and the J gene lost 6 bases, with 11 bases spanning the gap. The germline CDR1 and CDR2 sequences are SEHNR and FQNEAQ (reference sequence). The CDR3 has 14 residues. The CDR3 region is CASSLEGQRDTQYF. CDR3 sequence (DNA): TGTGCCAGCAGCTTAGAGGGCCAGCGGGATACGCAGTATTTT.

CDR3 protein: CASSPLGNTGELFF. As DNA, the CDR3 is TGTGCCAGCTCACCACTAGGGAACACCGGGGAGCTGTTTTTT. The chain uses TRBV18 and TRBJ2-2; D unclear. Germline V gives CDR1 KGHSH, CDR2 LQKENI. The ends were cut back, 1 base at V and 1 base at J, with 4 bases in the middle. CDR3 length equals 14 residues.

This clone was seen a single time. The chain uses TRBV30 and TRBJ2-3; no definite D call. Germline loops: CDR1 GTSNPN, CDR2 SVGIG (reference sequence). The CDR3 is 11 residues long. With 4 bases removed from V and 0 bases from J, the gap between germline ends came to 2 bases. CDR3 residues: CAWTSTDTQYF. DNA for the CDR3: TGTGCCTGGACCAGCACAGATACGCAGTATTTT.

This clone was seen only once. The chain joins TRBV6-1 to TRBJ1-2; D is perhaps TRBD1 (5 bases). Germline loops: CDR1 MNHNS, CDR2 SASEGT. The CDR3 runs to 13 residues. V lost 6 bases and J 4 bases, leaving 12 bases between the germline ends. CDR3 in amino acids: CASRIGHLYGYTF. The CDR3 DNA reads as TGTGCCAGCAGGATAGGACATCTCTATGGCTACACCTTC.

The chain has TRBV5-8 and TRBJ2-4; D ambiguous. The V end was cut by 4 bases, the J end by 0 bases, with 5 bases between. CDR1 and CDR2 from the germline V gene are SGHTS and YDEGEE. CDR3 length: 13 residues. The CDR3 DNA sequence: TGTGCCAGCAGCGGTATAGCCAAAAACATTCAGTACTTC. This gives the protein CASSGIAKNIQYF.

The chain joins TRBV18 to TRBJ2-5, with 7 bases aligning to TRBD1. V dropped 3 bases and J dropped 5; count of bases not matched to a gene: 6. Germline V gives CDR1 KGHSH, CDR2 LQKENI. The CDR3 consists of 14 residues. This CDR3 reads CASSPRGGSETQYF. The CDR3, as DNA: TGTGCCAGCTCACCCAGAGGGGGCAGCGAGACCCAGTACTTC.

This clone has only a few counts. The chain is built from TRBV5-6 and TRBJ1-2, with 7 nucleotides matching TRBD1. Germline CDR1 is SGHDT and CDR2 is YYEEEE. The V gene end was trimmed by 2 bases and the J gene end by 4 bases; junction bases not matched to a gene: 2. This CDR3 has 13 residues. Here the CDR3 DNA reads TGTGCCAGCAGCTTCGGGGACAGCTATGGCTACACCTTC. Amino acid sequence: CASSFGDSYGYTF.

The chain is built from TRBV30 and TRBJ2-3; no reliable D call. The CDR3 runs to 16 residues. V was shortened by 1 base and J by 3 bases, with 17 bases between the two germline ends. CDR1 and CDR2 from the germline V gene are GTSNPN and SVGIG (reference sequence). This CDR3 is CAWSDGDQLRTDTQYF. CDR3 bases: TGTGCCTGGAGTGACGGAGATCAGTTAAGGACAGATACGCAGTATTTT.

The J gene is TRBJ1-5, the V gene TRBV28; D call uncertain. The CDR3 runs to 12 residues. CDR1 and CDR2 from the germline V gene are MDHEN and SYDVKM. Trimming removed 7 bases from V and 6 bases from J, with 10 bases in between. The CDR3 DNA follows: TGTGCCAGCAAGGGTGCGGGTCAGCCCCAGCATTTT. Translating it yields CASKGAGQPQHF. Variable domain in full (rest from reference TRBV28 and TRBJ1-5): DVKVTQSSRYLVKRTGEKVFLECVQDMDHENMFWYRQDPGLGLRLIYFSYDVKMKEKGDIPEGYSVSREKKERFSLILESASTNQTSMYLCASKGAGQPQHFGDGTRLSIL.

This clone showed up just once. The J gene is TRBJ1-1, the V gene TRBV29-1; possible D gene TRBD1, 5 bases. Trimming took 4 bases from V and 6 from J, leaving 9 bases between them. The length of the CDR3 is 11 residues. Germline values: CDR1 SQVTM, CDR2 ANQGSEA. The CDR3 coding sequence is TGCAGCGTTGTTGCGGGGGCTGAAGCTTTCTTT. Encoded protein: CSVVAGAEAFF.